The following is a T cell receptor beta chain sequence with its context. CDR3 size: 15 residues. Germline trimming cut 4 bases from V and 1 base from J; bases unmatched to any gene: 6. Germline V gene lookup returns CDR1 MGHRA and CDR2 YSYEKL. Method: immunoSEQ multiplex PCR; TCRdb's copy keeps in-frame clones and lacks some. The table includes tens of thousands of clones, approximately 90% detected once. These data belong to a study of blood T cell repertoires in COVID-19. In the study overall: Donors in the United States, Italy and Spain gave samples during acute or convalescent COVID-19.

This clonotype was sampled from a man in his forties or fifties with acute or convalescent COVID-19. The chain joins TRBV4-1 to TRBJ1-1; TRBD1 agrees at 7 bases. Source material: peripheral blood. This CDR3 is CASSLVGQRNTEAFF. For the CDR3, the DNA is TGCGCCAGCAGCCTCGTGGGACAGAGGAACACTGAAGCTTTCTTT.